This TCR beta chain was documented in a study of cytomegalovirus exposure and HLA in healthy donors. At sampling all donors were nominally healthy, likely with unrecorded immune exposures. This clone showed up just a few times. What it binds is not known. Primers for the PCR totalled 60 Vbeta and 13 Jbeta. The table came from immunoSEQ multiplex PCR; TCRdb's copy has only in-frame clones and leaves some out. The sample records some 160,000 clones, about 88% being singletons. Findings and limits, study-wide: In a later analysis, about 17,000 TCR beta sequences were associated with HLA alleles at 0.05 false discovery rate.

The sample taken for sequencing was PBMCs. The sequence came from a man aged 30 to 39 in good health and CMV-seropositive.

The DNA for the CDR3 is TGTGCCAGCAGCTGGGGCCCCGGGACAGGGCCTGGCTACACCTTC. The encoded protein is CASSWGPGTGPGYTF. V gene TRBV5-6 combines with J gene TRBJ1-2; 9 bases match TRBD1. Germline V gene sequence: CDR1 SGHDT, CDR2 YYEEEE. J was trimmed by 7 bases and V by 3 bases; bases with no gene match: 10. The CDR3 covers 15 residues.